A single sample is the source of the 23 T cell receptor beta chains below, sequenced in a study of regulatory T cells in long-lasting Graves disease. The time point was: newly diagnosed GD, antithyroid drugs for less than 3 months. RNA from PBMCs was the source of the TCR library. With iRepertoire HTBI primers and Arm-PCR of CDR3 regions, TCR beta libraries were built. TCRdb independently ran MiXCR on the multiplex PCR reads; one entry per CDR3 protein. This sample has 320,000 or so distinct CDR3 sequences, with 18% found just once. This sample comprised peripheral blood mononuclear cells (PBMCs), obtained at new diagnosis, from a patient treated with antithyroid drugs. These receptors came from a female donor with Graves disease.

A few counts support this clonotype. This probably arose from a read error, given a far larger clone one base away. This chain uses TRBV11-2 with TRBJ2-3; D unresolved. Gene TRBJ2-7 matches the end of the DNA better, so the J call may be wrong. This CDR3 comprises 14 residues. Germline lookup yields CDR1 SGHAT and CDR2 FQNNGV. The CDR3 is CVSSPSYGTYEQYF. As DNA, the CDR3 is TGTGTCAGCAGCCCATCTTATGGTACCTACGAGCAGTACTTC.

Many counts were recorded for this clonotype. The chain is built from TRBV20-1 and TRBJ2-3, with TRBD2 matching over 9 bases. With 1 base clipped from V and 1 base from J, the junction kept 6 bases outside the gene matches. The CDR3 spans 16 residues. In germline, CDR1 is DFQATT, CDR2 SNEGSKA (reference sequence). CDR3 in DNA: TGCAGTGCTAGAGTGAGGAGACTAGCGGGCACAGATACGCAGTATTTT. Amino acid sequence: CSARVRRLAGTDTQYF.

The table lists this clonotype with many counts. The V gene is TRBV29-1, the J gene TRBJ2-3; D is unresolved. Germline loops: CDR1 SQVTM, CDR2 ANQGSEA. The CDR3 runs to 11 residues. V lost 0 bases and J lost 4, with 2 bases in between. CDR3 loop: CSVEDPDTQYF. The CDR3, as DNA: TGCAGCGTTGAAGACCCAGATACGCAGTATTTT.

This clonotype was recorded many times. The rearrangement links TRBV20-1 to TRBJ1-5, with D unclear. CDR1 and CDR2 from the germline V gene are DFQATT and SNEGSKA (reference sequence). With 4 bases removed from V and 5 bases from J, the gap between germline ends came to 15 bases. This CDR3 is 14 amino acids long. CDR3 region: CSATRGVRDQPQHF. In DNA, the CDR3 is TGCAGTGCTACCCGCGGGGTGCGGGATCAGCCCCAGCATTTT.

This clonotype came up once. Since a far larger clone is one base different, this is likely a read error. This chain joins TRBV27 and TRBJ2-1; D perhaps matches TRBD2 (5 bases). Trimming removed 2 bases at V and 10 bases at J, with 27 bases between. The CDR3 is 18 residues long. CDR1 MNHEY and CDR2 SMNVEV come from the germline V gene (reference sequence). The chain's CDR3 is CASSLTGYWPYGTYEQFF. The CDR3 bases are TGTGCCAGCAGTTTAACGGGGTACTGGCCATACGGTACCTACGAGCAGTTCTTC.

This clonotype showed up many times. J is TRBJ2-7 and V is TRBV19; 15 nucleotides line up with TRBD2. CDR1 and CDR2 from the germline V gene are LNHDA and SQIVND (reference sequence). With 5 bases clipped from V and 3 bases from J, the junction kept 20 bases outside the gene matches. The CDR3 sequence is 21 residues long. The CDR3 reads CASSVTYWTSGRAGRSYEQYF. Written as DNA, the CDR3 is TGTGCCAGTAGTGTAACCTACTGGACTAGCGGGAGGGCCGGGAGGAGCTACGAGCAGTACTTC.

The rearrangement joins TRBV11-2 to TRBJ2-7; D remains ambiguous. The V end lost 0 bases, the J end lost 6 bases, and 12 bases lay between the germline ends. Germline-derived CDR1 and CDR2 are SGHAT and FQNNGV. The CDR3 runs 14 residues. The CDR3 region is CASSLDWGSGEQYF. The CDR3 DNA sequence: TGTGCCAGCAGCTTAGACTGGGGTTCGGGCGAGCAGTACTTC.

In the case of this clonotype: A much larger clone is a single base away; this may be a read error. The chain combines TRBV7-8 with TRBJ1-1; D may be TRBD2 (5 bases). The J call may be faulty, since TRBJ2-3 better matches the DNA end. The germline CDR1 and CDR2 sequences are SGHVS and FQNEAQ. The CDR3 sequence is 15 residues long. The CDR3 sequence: CASSFGILAHDTQYF. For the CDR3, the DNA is TGTGCCAGCAGCTTCGGGATTTTAGCTCACGATACGCAGTATTTT.

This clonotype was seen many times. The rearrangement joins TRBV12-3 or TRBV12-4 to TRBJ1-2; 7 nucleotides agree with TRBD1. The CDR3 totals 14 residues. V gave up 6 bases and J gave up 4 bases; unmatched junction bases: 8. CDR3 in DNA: TGTGCCAGCAGCCTATTTGGGGACAGCTATGGCTACACCTTC. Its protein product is CASSLFGDSYGYTF.

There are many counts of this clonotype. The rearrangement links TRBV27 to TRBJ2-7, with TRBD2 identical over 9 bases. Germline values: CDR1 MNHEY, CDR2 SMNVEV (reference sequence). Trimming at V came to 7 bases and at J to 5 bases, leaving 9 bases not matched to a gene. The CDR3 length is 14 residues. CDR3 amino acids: CASISASGIHEQYF. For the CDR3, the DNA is TGTGCCAGCATATCGGCTAGCGGGATCCACGAGCAGTACTTC.

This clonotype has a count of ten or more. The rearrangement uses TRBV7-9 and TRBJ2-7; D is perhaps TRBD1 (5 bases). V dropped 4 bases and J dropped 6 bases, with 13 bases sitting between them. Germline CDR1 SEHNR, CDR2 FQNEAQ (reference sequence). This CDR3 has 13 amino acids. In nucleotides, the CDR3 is TGTGCCAGCAGCTCATCAGGGTCTCCCGAGCAGTACTTC. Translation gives CASSSSGSPEQYF.

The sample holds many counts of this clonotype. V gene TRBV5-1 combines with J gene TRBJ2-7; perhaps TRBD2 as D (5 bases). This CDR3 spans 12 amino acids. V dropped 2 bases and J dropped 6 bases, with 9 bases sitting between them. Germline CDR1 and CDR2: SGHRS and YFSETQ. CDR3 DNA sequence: TGCGCCAGCAGCTTTTCGGGATCCGAGCAGTACTTC. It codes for CASSFSGSEQYF. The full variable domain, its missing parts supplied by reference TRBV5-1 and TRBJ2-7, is KAGVTQTPRYLIKTRGQQVTLSCSPISGHRSVSWYQQTPGQGLQFLFEYFSETQRNKGNFPGRFSGRQFSNSRSEMNVSTLELGDSALYLCASSFSGSEQYFGPGTRLTVT.

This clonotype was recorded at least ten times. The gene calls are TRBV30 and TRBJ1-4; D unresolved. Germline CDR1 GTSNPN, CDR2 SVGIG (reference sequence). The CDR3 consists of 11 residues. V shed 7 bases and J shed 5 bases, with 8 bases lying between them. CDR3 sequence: CALGLNEKLFF. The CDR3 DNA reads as TGTGCCTTGGGCCTCAATGAAAAACTGTTTTTT.

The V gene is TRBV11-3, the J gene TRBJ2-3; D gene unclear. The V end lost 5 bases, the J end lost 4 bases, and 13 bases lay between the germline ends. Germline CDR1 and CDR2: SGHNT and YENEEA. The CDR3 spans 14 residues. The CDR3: CASSPQGPPDTQYF. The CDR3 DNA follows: TGTGCCAGCAGCCCCCAAGGCCCCCCAGATACGCAGTATTTT.

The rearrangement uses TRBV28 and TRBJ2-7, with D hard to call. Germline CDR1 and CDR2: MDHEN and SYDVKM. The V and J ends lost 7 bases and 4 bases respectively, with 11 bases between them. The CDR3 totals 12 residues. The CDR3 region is CASTAMGYEQYF. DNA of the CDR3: TGTGCCAGCACCGCAATGGGGTACGAGCAGTACTTC.

CDR3 sequence: CASSFPVASDEQYF. Written as DNA, the CDR3 is TGTGCCAGCAGCTTCCCGGTGGCAAGCGACGAGCAGTACTTC. The V call is TRBV5-5, the J call TRBJ2-7, with unresolved D. The CDR3 is 14 residues long. Trimming left V 2 bases short and J 5 bases short, with 14 bases between. Germline CDR1 and CDR2: SGHKS and YYEKEE (reference sequence).

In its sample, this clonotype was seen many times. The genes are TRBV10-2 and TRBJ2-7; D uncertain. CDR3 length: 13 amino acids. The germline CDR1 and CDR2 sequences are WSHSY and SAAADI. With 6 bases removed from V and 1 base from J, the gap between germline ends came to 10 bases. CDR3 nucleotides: TGCGCCAGCAGCCCCGTAAAATCCTACGAGCAGTACTTC. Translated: CASSPVKSYEQYF.

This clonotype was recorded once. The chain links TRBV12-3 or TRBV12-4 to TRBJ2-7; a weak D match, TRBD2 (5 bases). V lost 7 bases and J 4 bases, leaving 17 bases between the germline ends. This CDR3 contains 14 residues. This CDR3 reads CASKESSGSYEQYF. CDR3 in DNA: TGTGCCAGCAAGGAAAGCAGCGGTTCTTACGAGCAGTACTTC.

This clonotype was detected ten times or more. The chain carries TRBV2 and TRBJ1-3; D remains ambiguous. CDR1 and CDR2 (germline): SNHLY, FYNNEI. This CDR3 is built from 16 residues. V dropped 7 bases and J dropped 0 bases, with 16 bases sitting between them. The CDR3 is CASTEGRAVSGNTIYF. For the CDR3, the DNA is TGTGCCAGCACCGAGGGTCGCGCAGTCTCTGGAAACACCATATATTTT.

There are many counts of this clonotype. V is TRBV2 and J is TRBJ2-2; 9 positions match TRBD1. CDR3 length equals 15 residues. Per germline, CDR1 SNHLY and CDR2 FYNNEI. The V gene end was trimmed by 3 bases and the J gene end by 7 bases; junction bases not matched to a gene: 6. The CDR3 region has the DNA TGTGCCAGCAGTGACAGGGACAGGGAAATCGGGGAGCTGTTTTTT. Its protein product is CASSDRDREIGELFF.

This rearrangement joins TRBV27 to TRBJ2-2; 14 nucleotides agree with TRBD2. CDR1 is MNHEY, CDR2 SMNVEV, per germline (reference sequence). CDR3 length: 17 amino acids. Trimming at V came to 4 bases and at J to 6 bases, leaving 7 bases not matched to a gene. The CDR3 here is CASSSAGLAGAAGELFF. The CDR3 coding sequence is TGTGCCAGCAGTTCCGCGGGACTAGCGGGAGCGGCCGGGGAGCTGTTTTTT.

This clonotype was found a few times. The CDR3 DNA follows: TGTGCCAGCAGCTCGGACTATTCGGGCTACGAGCAGTACTTC. It encodes CASSSDYSGYEQYF. This chain connects TRBV5-5 to TRBJ2-7, with a tentative D call TRBD2 (6 bases). This CDR3 region has 14 residues. With 3 bases removed from V and 3 bases from J, the gap between germline ends came to 13 bases. The V gene's germline CDR1 is SGHKS and CDR2 YYEKEE (reference sequence).

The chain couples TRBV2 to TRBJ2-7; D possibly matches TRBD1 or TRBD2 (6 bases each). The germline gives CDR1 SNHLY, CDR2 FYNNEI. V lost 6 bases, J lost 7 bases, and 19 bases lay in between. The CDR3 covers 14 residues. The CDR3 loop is CASRPGPGADEQYF. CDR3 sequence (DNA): TGTGCCAGCAGACCAGGACCGGGGGCAGATGAGCAGTACTTC.